Sequencing of this TCR beta chain was carried out in a study of cytomegalovirus exposure and HLA in healthy donors (dated by TCRdb to 2016 to 2017). At the level of the whole study: In an earlier analysis of 450 to 750 of the donors, around 290 Gb of sequence data and 117 million unique TCR beta sequences from about 180 million T cells were reported. A separate validation cohort of about 110 different subjects was used in addition to the 666-subject first cohort. In the later analysis, no new phenotypic data were used to find candidate immune exposures; instead, reliance was placed on TCR beta sequences and their occurrence across donors. Every discovery cohort repertoire had been produced on one sequencing platform. Across 398 genotyped donors of the cohort, an average of approximately 240,000 unique TCR beta nucleotide sequences per donor were sequenced, and 15% to 20% of those sequences were non-productive. The number of donors typed differed by locus, with roughly 629-640 for A, B, C, DRB1 and DQB1, 522 for DQA1, about 610 for DPA1, and around 460 for DPB1. Approximately 330 gigabases of sequencing data and 91 million or so unique TCR sequences made up an early release that covered several hundred HLA-typed donors. The genetic ancestry cluster associated with self-reported Caucasian donors included approximately 85% of the 398 genotyped donors. A later analysis re-examined previously published TCR beta repertoires from just over 650 donors and added high-resolution HLA genotyping to investigate patterns of TCR occurrence. Donor age, sex, ethnicity and CMV serostatus were compiled together with the repertoire data. In a later genetic analysis, genome-wide SNP genotypes for about 55% of the roughly 700 donors were used, and that subset was treated as a discovery cohort. To predict cytomegalovirus infection status, the study brought together high-throughput TCR immunosequencing, statistical association of individual TCRs with disease status, and machine learning. The study aimed to test whether signatures of past pathogen exposure could be identified by cataloging public T cell receptors. The study used immunosequencing to profile the T cell repertoires of around 600 subjects and linked those repertoires to cytomegalovirus serostatus. Roughly five DR-DQ haplotypes were handled as single units for association and clustering because linkage in the cohort was strong. HLA typing covered class I and class II loci at four-digit resolution. In an earlier analysis of 550 to 700 of the donors, high-throughput TCR beta sequencing was used to judge whether each TCR beta V gene segment behaved as functional or pseudogenic.

The paper's findings and limits, for the study overall: Correlated functional status among segregating V segments might be attributable to linkage disequilibrium, but an unknown experimental factor could not be ruled out. V-gene and J-gene trimming of TCR beta chains was associated with a missense DCLRE1C variant in a later genetic analysis, and the association was replicated in an independent cohort. At a false discovery rate of 0.05, a later analysis linked 16,000 or so TCR beta sequences to specific HLA alleles. According to a later analysis, parvovirus B19, influenza, CMV and Epstein-Barr virus appeared linked to several top co-occurrence clusters. Assigning TCR associations to individual alleles was difficult when HLA alleles, especially DR and DQ, strongly co-occurred. In a later analysis, HLA-associated TCR beta chains were found to be more clonally expanded and to have lower generation probabilities than equally common non-associated chains. This cohort had only TCR beta chains sequenced, and the lack of alpha or paired-chain data limited which features could be detected. Most TCR sequences were seen in very few donors, while some public TCRs were found in many individuals. A later analysis found that most CMV-associated TCR beta chains appeared HLA-restricted, with HLA associations seemingly driven largely by CMV exposure. Because counts were too low, 15 or so rarely observed V segments, including chromosome 9 orphons, were excluded from the earlier analysis of fewer than 650 of the donors. A few of the identified cytomegalovirus-associated TCR beta chains were confirmed in vitro to be specific for cytomegalovirus antigens. An earlier analysis of approximately 540 of the donors showed that most TCR beta V segments appeared in productive rearrangements either about 87% or about 30% of the time, which broadly matched IMGT annotations. The 87-base-pair reads could not distinguish some IMGT-functional V segments, including TRBV6-2 and TRBV6-3, so those segments were excluded. The study listed 150 to 200 TCR beta chains as associated with cytomegalovirus. Compared with the roughly 710-donor mean, donors in an Asian-associated ancestry cluster had fewer N-insertions in productive TCRs, according to a later genetic analysis. The authors suggested that the approach could potentially be generalized to other disease states and immunological phenotypes. CMV serostatus was the only immune exposure information available for the cohort. A cluster of highly shared sequence variants was judged likely to be a technical artifact of the sequencing pipeline. Presence/absence analyses assumed roughly uniform sequencing depth across donors, an assumption that may not hold. In both the original and validation cohorts, the classifier was reported to diagnose cytomegalovirus status with high specificity and sensitivity. According to a later analysis, TCR association rates differed among HLA loci, with DRB1 alleles showing the most associated TCRs and HLA-C alleles showing the fewest. Because HLA typing was missing for some donors at each locus, association tests included only the typed subset. A further reported finding was that TCR beta sequences accurately predicted the HLA-A and HLA-B alleles for most subjects in the first cohort.

Receptors were amplified or captured by the immunoSEQ multiplex PCR assay. A mixture of 60 forward primers for TCR Vbeta segments and 13 reverse primers for TCR Jbeta segments was used in the multiplex PCR. A multiplex PCR assay on genomic DNA amplified the CDR3 region of rearranged TCR beta genes. The amplified TCR beta libraries were sequenced on the Illumina HiSeq System as 87-base-pair reads. The authors' analysis ran thus. In a later analysis, some 80 million unique TCR beta chains were counted across the roughly 610 repertoires, and roughly 9.9 million of these chains were shared by at least two donors. Raw reads were error-corrected and collapsed into unique sequences by a nearest-neighbor algorithm in which closely related sequences were merged to remove PCR and sequencing errors. CDR3 sequences were aligned to IMGT reference sequences to assign V, D and J gene segments. For a sequence to be retained, a match of at least six nucleotides to both a V gene segment and a J gene segment was required. Rearrangements were called productive when the CDR3 lacked stop codons and stayed in frame with V and J; all others were non-productive. CDR3 was defined according to IMGT convention as the region running from the second conserved V-encoded cysteine to the conserved J-encoded phenylalanine. The earlier analysis of 587 of the donors excluded sequences that lacked an unambiguous match to a single V gene segment. An earlier analysis of approximately 590 of the donors classified V segments as functional when productive rearrangements were above 56.7% and as segregating when the standard deviation between donors was above 5%. To diagnose cytomegalovirus status from the catalog of TCR beta chain sequences, a statistical classification framework was built. In a later analysis, V and J genes were assigned by comparing TCR nucleotide sequences against IMGT/GENE-DB human TR gene sequences. The TCRdist pipeline was used in a later analysis to assign CDR3 sequences and most-parsimonious VDJ recombination scenarios. In a later analysis, each TCR beta chain was defined by its CDR3 amino acid sequence together with its V-gene family, and reads lacking a unique V-gene family were excluded. To address suspected cross-contamination and a sequencing artifact, a later analysis removed 550 to 750 highly shared, low-generation-probability nucleotide sequences. A later analysis calculated a clonal expansion index for each public chain from normalized within-repertoire ranks of inferred template counts. In a later analysis, generation probabilities were computed using a VDJ recombination model fitted to out-of-frame rearrangements, and the results were checked against IGoR. A later analysis scored TCR-TCR, TCR-HLA and TCR-CMV co-occurrence with hypergeometric tests, applying a repertoire-size bias correction to TCR pairs. In a later analysis, false discovery rates were estimated by permuting HLA or CMV assignments 20 times. In a later analysis, co-occurring TCRs were grouped using DBSCAN, and TCRdist sequence similarity was added for clustering within HLA-allele-positive subsets. For co-occurrence clustering, repertoires with fewer than 30,000 or more than 120,000 public chains were excluded, along with five or six repertoires with anomalous nucleotide sharing. TCRdb carries this immuneACCESS record with in-frame sequences only. Its versions omit some clonotypes, under half of them owing to an unresolved V gene in the studies checked, with the rest unexplained. The V and J calls and clone size come from that table; D and trimming were worked out from the DNA. Across this sample there are tens of thousands of clones, with about 63% seen only once. Of the sample, 15% to 20% falls within the top ten clones.

As regards this clone: The antigen this receptor binds is unknown. One end of the junction varies from germline; a read error may be responsible.

The cohort comprised fewer than 700 healthy bone marrow donors. At the time of sampling, every cohort member was nominally healthy, though immune exposures that went unrecorded were likely present. The donor tested CMV seropositive and was one of the 289 seropositive cohort members. Every donor gave a peripheral blood sample, and the peripheral blood mononuclear cells from that sample were used for TCR beta sequencing. Genomic DNA was extracted from the blood cell samples with the Qiagen DNeasy Blood Extraction Kit. The CDR3 covers 12 residues, taking in both the cysteine and the phenylalanine. Just CDR3 DNA is preserved here, 36 bases in frame from base 1. CDR1 and CDR2 (SEHNR, FQNEAQ) derive from the germline V gene (reference sequence).

The V gene is TRBV7-9 and the J gene is TRBJ1-1; no D gene call is confident. The sequenced sample was PBMCs. The sequence derives from a man aged 40-49 years in good health and CMV-seropositive. The bases read TGTTCCAGCAGCTTCTCGAACACTGAAGCTTTCTTT. Its protein product is CSSSFSNTEAFF.